A selection of T cell receptor beta chains follows, all from one sample in a study of early T cells in non-severe SARS-CoV-2 infection. One entry per CDR3 protein results from TCRdb running MiXCR on the 5' RACE reads. The table includes 45,000 to 70,000 distinct CDR3 sequences, 5.5% to 7.5% detected once. The specimen was whole blood. The receptors stem from an adult who was a healthcare worker with PCR-confirmed SARS-CoV-2 infection or an uninfected control (not recorded which). The CDR3 runs from the conserved cysteine through the conserved F or W. The D gene is left open where the match is weak. Expanded clones are given a class, and other clones once, few, many or no size at all.

D	length	size	V	J	CDR3	DNA
-	16	many	TRBV6-1	TRBJ2-1	CASSQGRRGPYNEQFF	TGTGCCAGCAGCCAAGGGAGGCGGGGGCCCTACAATGAGCAGTTCTTC
-	16	few	TRBV5-1	TRBJ2-7	CASSLTGRTLSYEQYF	TGCGCCAGCAGCTTGACGGGCAGGACGCTCTCCTACGAGCAGTACTTC
TRBD1	15	-	TRBV7-8	TRBJ2-1	CASSLRPGGDNEQFF	TGTGCCAGCAGCTTAAGGCCAGGGGGAGACAATGAGCAGTTCTTC
TRBD2	17	many	TRBV20-1	TRBJ2-3	CSAALVAGGQLADTQYF	TGCAGTGCTGCGTTAGTAGCGGGGGGACAGCTGGCAGATACGCAGTATTTT
-	14	-	TRBV6-2/TRBV6-3	TRBJ2-7	CAGGRTLSAYEQYF	TGTGCCGGGGGAAGGACCCTAAGCGCTTACGAGCAGTACTTC
-	15	many	TRBV27	TRBJ2-2	CASSPTNANTGELFF	TGTGCCAGCAGTCCGACAAACGCGAACACCGGGGAGCTGTTTTTT
TRBD1	14	many	TRBV5-5	TRBJ2-3	CASSFGQGSDTQYF	TGTGCCAGCAGCTTTGGACAGGGGTCCGATACGCAGTATTTT
-	12	-	TRBV11-2	TRBJ1-1	CASSFGNTEAFF	TGTGCCAGCAGCTTTGGTAACACTGAAGCTTTCTTT
TRBD1	15	many	TRBV15	TRBJ2-1	CATSREIRGLNEQFF	TGTGCCACCAGCAGAGAAATCAGGGGGTTAAATGAGCAGTTCTTC
TRBD1	13	-	TRBV7-9	TRBJ1-4	CASRPGTVEKLFF	TGTGCCAGCAGACCAGGGACAGTTGAAAAACTGTTTTTT
-	14	many	TRBV7-2	TRBJ2-4	CASSQVAAKNIQYF	TGTGCCAGCAGCCAGGTAGCAGCCAAAAACATTCAGTACTTC
-	16	many	TRBV27	TRBJ2-6	CASSWWGGSGANVLTF	TGTGCCAGCAGTTGGTGGGGTGGCTCTGGGGCCAACGTCCTGACTTTC
-	14	many	TRBV28	TRBJ2-2	CASLDITNTGELFF	TGTGCCAGCCTTGACATCACGAACACCGGGGAGCTGTTTTTT
TRBD1	14	many	TRBV11-2	TRBJ1-3	CASSTTGDGNTIYF	TGTGCCAGCAGCACGACAGGGGATGGAAACACCATATATTTT
TRBD1	17	many	TRBV5-1	TRBJ1-6	CASSLGPTGIRNSPLHF	TGCGCCAGCAGCTTGGGGCCGACAGGGATAAGGAATTCACCCCTCCACTTT
-	15	many	TRBV7-2	TRBJ2-3	CASSPSWSSTDTQYF	TGTGCCAGCAGCCCGAGTTGGTCTAGCACAGATACGCAGTATTTT
-	17	many	TRBV6-2/TRBV6-3	TRBJ1-5	CASSYSQPRYSNQPQHF	TGTGCCAGCAGTTACTCCCAGCCTCGATATAGCAATCAGCCCCAGCATTTT
-	13	-	TRBV5-1	TRBJ2-5	CASSMTVAGTQYF	TGCGCCAGCAGCATGACAGTGGCCGGGACCCAGTACTTC
-	16	-	TRBV28	TRBJ1-5	CASSQIPGAGNQPQHF	TGTGCCAGCAGCCAGATCCCAGGGGCAGGGAATCAGCCCCAGCATTTT
-	17	many	TRBV11-3	TRBJ1-3	CASSLDLGRSPGNTIYF	TGTGCCAGCAGCTTAGATCTCGGCAGATCCCCTGGAAACACCATATATTTT
-	16	many	TRBV6-5	TRBJ1-6	CASRPGKGDYNSPLHF	TGTGCCAGCAGGCCCGGGAAAGGGGACTATAATTCACCCCTCCACTTT
-	12	many	TRBV6-1	TRBJ2-1	CASSEALGEQFF	TGTGCCAGCAGTGAAGCGCTGGGGGAGCAGTTCTTC
TRBD1	16	many	TRBV19	TRBJ2-6	CASSILTGAGANVLTF	TGTGCCAGTAGTATCTTGACAGGGGCTGGGGCCAACGTCCTGACTTTC
-	12	-	TRBV6-6	TRBJ2-5	CASSFNGETQYF	TGTGCCAGCAGTTTCAACGGGGAGACCCAGTACTTC
-	12	few	TRBV20-1	TRBJ2-1	CSAESGRAEQFF	TGCAGTGCTGAGAGCGGGCGGGCTGAGCAGTTCTTC
-	14	-	TRBV4-2	TRBJ2-5	CASSRGGGGETQYF	TGTGCCAGCAGCCGAGGGGGGGGCGGAGAGACCCAGTACTTC
-	17	few	TRBV7-8	TRBJ1-4	CASSSGEGRLTNEKLFF	TGTGCCAGCAGCTCCGGAGAGGGGCGATTGACTAATGAAAAACTGTTTTTT
TRBD1	15	many	TRBV20-1	TRBJ1-1	CSAQTGQVLNTEAFF	TGCAGTGCTCAGACGGGACAGGTCCTGAACACTGAAGCTTTCTTT
-	13	many	TRBV5-4	TRBJ1-1	CASRTGRNTEAFF	TGTGCCAGCAGGACAGGACGGAACACTGAAGCTTTCTTT
-	14	many	TRBV7-2	TRBJ2-3	CASSPQHRTDTQYF	TGTGCCAGCAGCCCACAACATCGAACAGATACGCAGTATTTT
-	13	few	TRBV7-8	TRBJ1-1	CASSLGGETEAFF	TGTGCCAGCAGCTTAGGAGGGGAGACTGAAGCTTTCTTT
TRBD2	13	many	TRBV7-2	TRBJ2-1	CASSSGLGNEQFF	TGTGCCAGCAGCTCAGGACTAGGTAATGAGCAGTTCTTC
-	15	many	TRBV4-1	TRBJ2-7	CASSQVLGAVGEQYF	TGCGCCAGCAGCCAAGTCTTGGGGGCAGTCGGAGAGCAGTACTTC
-	15	many	TRBV6-6	TRBJ2-7	CASSQAGAPSYEQYF	TGTGCCAGCAGCCAGGCAGGGGCCCCCTCCTACGAGCAGTACTTC
-	13	many	TRBV7-6	TRBJ2-7	CASSSTSGGEQYF	TGTGCCAGCAGCTCTACTTCGGGTGGTGAGCAGTACTTC
-	12	many	TRBV30	TRBJ1-1	CAHGQTNTEAFF	TGTGCCCACGGGCAGACGAACACTGAAGCTTTCTTT
TRBD1	13	many	TRBV6-5	TRBJ2-7	CASGQGGTYEQYF	TGTGCCAGCGGACAGGGGGGTACCTACGAGCAGTACTTC
TRBD1	21	-	TRBV2	TRBJ1-1	CASSEALRFSGGSLWNTEAFF	TGTGCCAGCAGTGAAGCGCTTAGGTTTTCAGGGGGTTCCTTGTGGAACACTGAAGCTTTCTTT
TRBD2	15	few	TRBV9	TRBJ2-3	CASSRLAGGTDTQYF	TGTGCCAGCAGCAGACTAGCGGGGGGCACAGATACGCAGTATTTT
TRBD1	15	many	TRBV10-2	TRBJ2-3	CASSVTGTGQDTQYF	TGCGCCAGCAGTGTAACCGGGACAGGGCAAGATACGCAGTATTTT
TRBD1	15	many	TRBV5-8	TRBJ1-2	CASSYELTGGNGYTF	TGTGCCAGCAGCTACGAATTGACAGGGGGCAACGGCTACACCTTC
TRBD1	16	-	TRBV5-1	TRBJ1-3	CASSPGTGWTGNTIYF	TGCGCCAGCAGCCCAGGGACAGGGTGGACTGGAAACACCATATATTTT
TRBD1	13	-	TRBV14	TRBJ2-7	CASSPRGRYEQYF	TGTGCCAGCAGCCCCAGGGGGCGGTACGAGCAGTACTTC
TRBD1	14	many	TRBV6-1	TRBJ2-7	CASRMGQASYEQYF	TGTGCCAGCAGAATGGGACAGGCCTCCTACGAGCAGTACTTC
-	14	many	TRBV6-5	TRBJ2-6	CASQRDPGANVLTF	TGTGCCTCCCAAAGGGACCCTGGGGCCAACGTCCTGACTTTC
-	16	-	TRBV11-2	TRBJ2-3	CASSLGVGAQGDTQYF	TGTGCCAGCAGCTTAGGGGTGGGGGCCCAGGGAGATACGCAGTATTTT
-	16	-	TRBV11-3	TRBJ1-2	CASSLEGRGSNYGYTF	TGTGCCAGCAGCTTAGAGGGAAGGGGATCTAACTATGGCTACACCTTC
TRBD1	14	many	TRBV6-5	TRBJ1-2	CASSWDREGYGYTF	TGTGCCAGCAGCTGGGACAGGGAGGGCTATGGCTACACCTTC
TRBD2	15	many	TRBV20-1	TRBJ2-3	CSATPFGGAQDTQYF	TGCAGTGCCACCCCCTTCGGGGGGGCTCAAGATACGCAGTATTTT
TRBD2	15	many	TRBV7-2	TRBJ2-7	CASSLWTSGGNEQYF	TGTGCCAGCAGCTTATGGACTAGCGGGGGGAACGAGCAGTACTTC
-	13	many	TRBV11-3	TRBJ2-7	CASSSLGSYEQYF	TGTGCCAGCAGTTCTTTGGGTTCCTACGAGCAGTACTTC
-	14	many	TRBV7-9	TRBJ1-6	CASSRREGISPLHF	TGTGCCAGCAGTCGCAGGGAGGGGATTTCACCCCTCCACTTT
TRBD2	14	many	TRBV6-1	TRBJ2-5	CASTGLAGAETQYF	TGTGCCAGCACAGGACTAGCGGGGGCAGAGACCCAGTACTTC
TRBD1	15	many	TRBV9	TRBJ2-3	CASSVVQGATDTQYF	TGTGCCAGCAGCGTAGTACAGGGGGCTACAGATACGCAGTATTTT
-	13	few	TRBV10-3	TRBJ1-4	CAISPGTKEKLFF	TGTGCCATCAGCCCCGGGACAAAAGAAAAACTGTTTTTT